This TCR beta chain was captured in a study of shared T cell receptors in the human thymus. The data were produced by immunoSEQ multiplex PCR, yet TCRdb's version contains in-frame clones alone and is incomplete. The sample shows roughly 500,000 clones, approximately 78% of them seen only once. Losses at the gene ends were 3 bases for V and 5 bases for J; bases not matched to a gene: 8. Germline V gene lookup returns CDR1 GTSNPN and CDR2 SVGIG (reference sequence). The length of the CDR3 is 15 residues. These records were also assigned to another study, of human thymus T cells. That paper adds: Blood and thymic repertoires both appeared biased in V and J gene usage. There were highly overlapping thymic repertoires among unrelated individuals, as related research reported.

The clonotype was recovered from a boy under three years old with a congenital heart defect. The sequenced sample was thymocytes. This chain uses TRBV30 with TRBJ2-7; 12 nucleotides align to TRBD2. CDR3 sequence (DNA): TGTGCCTGGAGCGGCCTAGCGGGAGGGAACCACGAGCAGTACTTC. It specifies CAWSGLAGGNHEQYF.